One sample yielded the 5 T cell receptor beta chains listed below, sequenced in a study of blood T cell repertoires in COVID-19. Repertoires were generated with immunoSEQ multiplex PCR, while TCRdb's copy carries only in-frame clones and drops some. Of about 20,000 clones in the sample, approximately 91% were seen once. Material for sequencing was peripheral blood. All receptors come from a man in his 70s with active COVID-19.

The V gene is TRBV6-4, the J gene TRBJ2-3; unclear D gene. The germline gives CDR1 MRHNA, CDR2 SNTAGT. CDR3 length equals 14 residues. Trimming cost V 0 bases and J 3 bases, with 7 bases left between them. CDR3: CASSDSMRTDTQYF. Here the CDR3 DNA reads TGTGCCAGCAGTGACTCGATGAGAACAGATACGCAGTATTTT.

V is TRBV9 and J is TRBJ2-5; D remains unclear. The CDR3 totals 13 residues. V was pared by 0 bases and J by 5 bases, with 8 bases between. Germline values: CDR1 SGDLS, CDR2 YYNGEE. The CDR3 DNA reads as TGTGCCAGCAGCGTAGCTACGTCCGAGACCCAGTACTTC. Its translation is CASSVATSETQYF.

The rearrangement uses TRBV3-1 (or the pseudogene TRBV3-2) and TRBJ2-3, with 8 bases aligning to TRBD2. Germline values: CDR1 LGHDT, CDR2 YNNKEL (reference sequence). CDR3 size: 16 residues. V lost 3 bases, J lost 0 bases, and 5 bases stayed unmatched. CDR3 residues: CASSQMLAGSTDTQYF. DNA for the CDR3: TGTGCCAGCAGCCAGATGCTAGCGGGCAGCACAGATACGCAGTATTTT.

In its sample, this clone was seen once. The V gene is TRBV6-1, the J gene TRBJ2-1; D is undetermined. CDR3 length: 15 residues. Germline V gives CDR1 MNHNS, CDR2 SASEGT. V was shortened by 2 bases and J by 1 base, with 9 bases between the two germline ends. The CDR3 spells CASSEIVRSYNEQFF. CDR3 bases: TGTGCCAGCAGTGAAATCGTCCGGTCCTACAATGAGCAGTTCTTC.

V gene TRBV10-1 combines with J gene TRBJ2-2, with TRBD1 matching 7 bases. The germline CDR1 and CDR2 sequences are WNHNN and SYGVQD (reference sequence). V shed 3 bases, J shed 4 bases, and the junction held 5 bases outside the gene matches. This CDR3 is 15 amino acids long. The CDR3 protein is CASSERTGGTGELFF. Written as DNA, the CDR3 is TGCGCCAGCAGTGAAAGGACAGGCGGCACCGGGGAGCTGTTTTTT.